These 3 T cell receptor beta chains were sequenced from one sample in a study of T cell responses to AZD1222 COVID-19 vaccine (dated by TCRdb to the early 2020s). The time point label here, explained by the study, means: baseline before first vaccination. Libraries were constructed by the immunoSEQ multiplex PCR assay. TCRdb carries this immuneACCESS record with in-frame sequences only. Its versions omit some clonotypes, under half of them owing to an unresolved V gene in the studies checked, with the rest unexplained. Recorded for this sample are about 140,000 clones; 93% of them occurred a single time. Jointly, the top ten make up under 6.5% of the sample. This specimen was peripheral blood, taken on day 0 of AZD1222 vaccination. Source of these receptors: an adult in good health.

This sequence joins TRBV6-5 and TRBJ2-5; D is uncertain. The length of the CDR3 is 13 residues. With 0 bases removed from V and 4 bases from J, the gap between germline ends came to 6 bases. The germline CDR1 and CDR2 sequences are MNHEY and SVGAGI. This CDR3 is CASSYSSRETQYF. The DNA for the CDR3 is TGTGCCAGCAGTTACTCGTCAAGAGAGACCCAGTACTTC.

The J gene is TRBJ1-1, the V gene TRBV20-1; no clear D. Germline-derived CDR1 and CDR2 are DFQATT and SNEGSKA (reference sequence). Deletions cut 6 bases from V and 0 bases from J, with 5 bases between. The CDR3 runs to 11 residues. The CDR3, as DNA: TGCAGTGCAGAGTTGAACACTGAAGCTTTCTTT. It is translated as CSAELNTEAFF.

The rearrangement joins TRBV28 to TRBJ1-1; no definite D call. V was trimmed by 6 bases and J by 7 bases, leaving 9 bases between them. The CDR3 length is 11 residues. Germline CDR1 is MDHEN and CDR2 is SYDVKM. The CDR3 coding sequence is TGTGCCAGCAGGGTCCGGGGTGAAGCTTTCTTT. Translated: CASRVRGEAFF.